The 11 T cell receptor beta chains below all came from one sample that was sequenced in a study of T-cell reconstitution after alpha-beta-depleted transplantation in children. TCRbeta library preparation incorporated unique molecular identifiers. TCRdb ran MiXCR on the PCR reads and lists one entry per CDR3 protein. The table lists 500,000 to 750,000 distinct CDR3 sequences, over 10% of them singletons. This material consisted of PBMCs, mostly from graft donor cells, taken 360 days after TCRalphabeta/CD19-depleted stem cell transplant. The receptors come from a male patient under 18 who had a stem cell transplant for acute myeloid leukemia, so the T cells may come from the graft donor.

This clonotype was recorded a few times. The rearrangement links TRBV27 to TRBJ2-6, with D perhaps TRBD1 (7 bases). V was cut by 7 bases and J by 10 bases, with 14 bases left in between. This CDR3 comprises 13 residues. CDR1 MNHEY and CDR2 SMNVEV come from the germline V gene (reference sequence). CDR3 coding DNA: TGTGCCAGCACAATGGGGGGACAGAACGTCCTGACTTTC. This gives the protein CASTMGGQNVLTF.

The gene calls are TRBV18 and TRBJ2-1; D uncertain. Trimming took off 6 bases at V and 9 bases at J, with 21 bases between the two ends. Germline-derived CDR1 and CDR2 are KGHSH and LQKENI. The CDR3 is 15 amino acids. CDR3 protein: CASSPQAAPVSEQFF. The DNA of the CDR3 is TGTGCCAGCTCCCCCCAGGCGGCCCCGGTGTCTGAGCAGTTCTTC.

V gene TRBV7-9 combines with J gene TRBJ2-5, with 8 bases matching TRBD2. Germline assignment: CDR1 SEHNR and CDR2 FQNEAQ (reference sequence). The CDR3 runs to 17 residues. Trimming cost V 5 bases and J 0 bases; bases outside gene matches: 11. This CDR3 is CASSPWTSSTYQETQYF. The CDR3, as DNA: TGTGCCAGCAGCCCTTGGACTAGCTCCACGTACCAAGAGACCCAGTACTTC.

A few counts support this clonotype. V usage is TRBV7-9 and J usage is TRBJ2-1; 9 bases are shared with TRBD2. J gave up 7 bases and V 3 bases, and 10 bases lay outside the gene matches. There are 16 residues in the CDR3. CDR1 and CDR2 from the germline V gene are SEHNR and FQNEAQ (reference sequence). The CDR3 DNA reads TGTGCCAGCAGCTTCCGAAGTGGGCTAGCGGGAAATGAGCAGTTCTTC. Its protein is CASSFRSGLAGNEQFF.

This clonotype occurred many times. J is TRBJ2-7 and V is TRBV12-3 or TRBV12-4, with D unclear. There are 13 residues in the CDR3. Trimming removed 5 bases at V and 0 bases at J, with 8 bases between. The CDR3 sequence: CASSIVFSYEQYF. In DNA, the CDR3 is TGTGCCAGCAGTATCGTATTCTCCTACGAGCAGTACTTC.

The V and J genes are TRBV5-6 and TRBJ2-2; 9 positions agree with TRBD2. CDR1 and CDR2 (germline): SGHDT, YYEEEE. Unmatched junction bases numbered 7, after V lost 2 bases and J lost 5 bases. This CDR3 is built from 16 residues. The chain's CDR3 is CASSFRVSGRTGELFF. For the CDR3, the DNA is TGTGCCAGCAGCTTCCGTGTGAGCGGGAGGACCGGGGAGCTGTTTTTT. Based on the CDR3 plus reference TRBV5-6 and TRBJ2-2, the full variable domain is DAGVTQSPTHLIKTRGQQVTLRCSPKSGHDTVSWYQQALGQGPQFIFQYYEEEERQRGNFPDRFSGHQFPNYSSELNVNALLLGDSALYLCASSFRVSGRTGELFFGEGSRLTVL.

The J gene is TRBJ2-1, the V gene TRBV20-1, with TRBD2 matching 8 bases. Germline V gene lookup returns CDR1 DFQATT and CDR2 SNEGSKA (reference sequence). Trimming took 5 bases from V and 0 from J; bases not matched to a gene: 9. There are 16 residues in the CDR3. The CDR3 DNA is TGCAGTGCTCCCTTGGGCGGGAGGATCTCCTACAATGAGCAGTTCTTC. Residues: CSAPLGGRISYNEQFF.

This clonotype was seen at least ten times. This CDR3 is CASSQDRLRRDLGEKLFF. As DNA, the CDR3 is TGCGCCAGCAGCCAAGATCGTCTGCGGCGAGATCTAGGTGAAAAACTGTTTTTT. V is TRBV4-3 and J is TRBJ1-4; no firm D call. Trimming left V 0 bases short and J 7 bases short, with 21 bases between. The CDR3 loop spans 18 amino acids. The germline V gene encodes CDR1 LGHNA and CDR2 YSLEER.

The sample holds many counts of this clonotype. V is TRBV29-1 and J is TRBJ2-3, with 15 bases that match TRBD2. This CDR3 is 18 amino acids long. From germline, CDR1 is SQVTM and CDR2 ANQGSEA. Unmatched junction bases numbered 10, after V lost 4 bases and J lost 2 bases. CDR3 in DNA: TGCAGCGTTGTCAGGAAAGGGACTAGCGGGAGGATCACAGATACGCAGTATTTT. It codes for CSVVRKGTSGRITDTQYF.

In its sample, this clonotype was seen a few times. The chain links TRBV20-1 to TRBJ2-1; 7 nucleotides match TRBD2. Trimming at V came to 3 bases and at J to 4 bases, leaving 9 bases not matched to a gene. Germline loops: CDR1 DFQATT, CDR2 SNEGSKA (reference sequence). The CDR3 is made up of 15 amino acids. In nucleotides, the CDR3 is TGCAGTGCTAGGTTATGGGAGGGAGTGTACAATGAGCAGTTCTTC. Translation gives CSARLWEGVYNEQFF.

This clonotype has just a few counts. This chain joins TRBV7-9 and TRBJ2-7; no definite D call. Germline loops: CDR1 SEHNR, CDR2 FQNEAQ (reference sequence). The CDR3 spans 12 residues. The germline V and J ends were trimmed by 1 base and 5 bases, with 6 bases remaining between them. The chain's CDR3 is CASSLVRNEQYF. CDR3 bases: TGTGCCAGCAGCTTAGTCCGGAACGAGCAGTACTTC.